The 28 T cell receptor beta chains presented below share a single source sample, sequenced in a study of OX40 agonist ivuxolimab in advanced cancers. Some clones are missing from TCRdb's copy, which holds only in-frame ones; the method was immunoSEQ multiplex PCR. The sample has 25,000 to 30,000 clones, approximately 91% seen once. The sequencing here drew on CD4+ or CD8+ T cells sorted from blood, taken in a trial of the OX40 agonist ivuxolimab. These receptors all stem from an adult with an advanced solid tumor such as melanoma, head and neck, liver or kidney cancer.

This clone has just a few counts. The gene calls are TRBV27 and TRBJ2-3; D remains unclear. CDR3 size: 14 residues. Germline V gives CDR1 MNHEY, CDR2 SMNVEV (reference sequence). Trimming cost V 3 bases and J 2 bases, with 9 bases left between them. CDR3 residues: CASSFKPNTDTQYF. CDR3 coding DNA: TGTGCCAGCAGTTTTAAACCTAACACAGATACGCAGTATTTT.

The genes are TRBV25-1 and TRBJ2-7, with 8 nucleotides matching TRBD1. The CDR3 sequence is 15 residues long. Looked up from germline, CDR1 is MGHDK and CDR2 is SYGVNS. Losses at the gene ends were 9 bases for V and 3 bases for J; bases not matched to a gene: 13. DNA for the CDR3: TGTGCCAGTTCGGCGGTGGGACAGGCAATCTACGAGCAGTACTTC. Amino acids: CASSAVGQAIYEQYF.

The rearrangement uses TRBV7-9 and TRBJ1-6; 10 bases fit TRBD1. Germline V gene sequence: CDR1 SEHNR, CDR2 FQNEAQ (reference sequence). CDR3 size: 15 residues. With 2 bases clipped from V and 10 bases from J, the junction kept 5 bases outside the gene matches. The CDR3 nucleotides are TGTGCCAGCAGCTTATTAGGACAGGGGGAGTCACCCCTCCACTTT. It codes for CASSLLGQGESPLHF.

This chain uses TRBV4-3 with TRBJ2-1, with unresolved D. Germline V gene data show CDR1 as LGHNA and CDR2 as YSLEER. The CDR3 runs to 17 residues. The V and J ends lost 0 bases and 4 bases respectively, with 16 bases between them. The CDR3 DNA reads TGCGCCAGCAGCCAAGACGGTACCGGTCGTCTATACAATGAGCAGTTCTTC. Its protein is CASSQDGTGRLYNEQFF.

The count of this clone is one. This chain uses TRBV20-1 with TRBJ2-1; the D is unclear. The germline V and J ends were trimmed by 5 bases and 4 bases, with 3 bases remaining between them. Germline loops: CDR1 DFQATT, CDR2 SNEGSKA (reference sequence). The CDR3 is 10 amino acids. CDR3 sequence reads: CSAPYNEQFF. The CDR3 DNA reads TGCAGTGCTCCTTACAATGAGCAGTTCTTC.

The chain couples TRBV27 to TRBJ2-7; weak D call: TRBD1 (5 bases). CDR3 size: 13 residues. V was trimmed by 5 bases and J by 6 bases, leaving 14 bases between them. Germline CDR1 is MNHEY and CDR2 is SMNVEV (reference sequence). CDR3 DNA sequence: TGTGCCAGCAGTCTTCGACAGCCTCGCGAGCAGTACTTC. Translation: CASSLRQPREQYF.

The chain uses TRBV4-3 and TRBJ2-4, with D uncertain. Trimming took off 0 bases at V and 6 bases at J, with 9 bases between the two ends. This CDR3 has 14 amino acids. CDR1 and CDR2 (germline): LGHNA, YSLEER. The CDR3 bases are TGCGCCAGCAGCCAAGACGTTAATGGAAACATTCAGTACTTC. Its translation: CASSQDVNGNIQYF.

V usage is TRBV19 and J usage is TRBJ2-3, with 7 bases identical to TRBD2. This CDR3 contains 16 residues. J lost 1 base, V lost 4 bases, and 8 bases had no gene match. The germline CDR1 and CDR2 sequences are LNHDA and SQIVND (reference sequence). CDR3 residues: CASSTTLASRTDTQYF. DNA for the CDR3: TGTGCCAGTAGTACTACACTAGCGTCTCGCACAGATACGCAGTATTTT.

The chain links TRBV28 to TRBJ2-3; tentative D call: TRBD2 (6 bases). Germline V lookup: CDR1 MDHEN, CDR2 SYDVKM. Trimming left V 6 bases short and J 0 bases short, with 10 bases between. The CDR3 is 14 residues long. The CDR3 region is CASSLASSTDTQYF. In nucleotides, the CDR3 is TGTGCCAGCAGCCTAGCGTCTAGCACAGATACGCAGTATTTT.

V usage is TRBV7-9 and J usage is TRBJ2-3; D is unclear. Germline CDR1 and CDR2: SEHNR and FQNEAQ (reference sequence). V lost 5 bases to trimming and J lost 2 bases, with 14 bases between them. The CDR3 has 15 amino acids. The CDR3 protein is CASSPSGYLTDTQYF. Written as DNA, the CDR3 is TGTGCCAGCAGCCCGTCGGGCTACCTCACAGATACGCAGTATTTT.

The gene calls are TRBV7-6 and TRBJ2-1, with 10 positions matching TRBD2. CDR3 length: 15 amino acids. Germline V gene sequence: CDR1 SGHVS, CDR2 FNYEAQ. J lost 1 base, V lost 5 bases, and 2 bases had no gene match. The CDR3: CASSRAGGSYNEQFF. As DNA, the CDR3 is TGTGCCAGCAGCCGAGCGGGGGGGTCCTACAATGAGCAGTTCTTC.

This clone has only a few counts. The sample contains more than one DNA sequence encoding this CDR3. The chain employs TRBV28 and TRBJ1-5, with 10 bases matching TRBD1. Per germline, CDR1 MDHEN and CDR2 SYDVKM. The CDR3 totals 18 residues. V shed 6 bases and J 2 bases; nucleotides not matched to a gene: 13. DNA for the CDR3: TGTGCCAGCAGCCCAAGGACAGGGGGATTGGGTGGCAATCAGCCCCAGCATTTT. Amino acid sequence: CASSPRTGGLGGNQPQHF.

The CDR3 protein is CSVWGPEAFF. DNA of the CDR3: TGCAGCGTTTGGGGACCAGAAGCTTTCTTT. The chain joins TRBV29-1 to TRBJ1-1; weak D call: TRBD1 (5 bases). Trimming pared 5 bases from V and 8 bases from J, leaving 9 bases between. This CDR3 is built from 10 residues. The germline V gene has CDR1 SQVTM and CDR2 ANQGSEA.

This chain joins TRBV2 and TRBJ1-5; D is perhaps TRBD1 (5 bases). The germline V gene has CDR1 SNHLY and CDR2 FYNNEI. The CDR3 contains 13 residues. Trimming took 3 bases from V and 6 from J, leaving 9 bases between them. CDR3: CASSEGGSQPQHF. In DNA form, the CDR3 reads TGTGCCAGCAGTGAGGGGGGGAGTCAGCCCCAGCATTTT. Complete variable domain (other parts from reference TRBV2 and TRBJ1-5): EPEVTQTPSHQVTQMGQEVILRCVPISNHLYFYWYRQILGQKVEFLVSFYNNEISEKSEIFDDQFSVERPDGSNFTLKIRSTKLEDSAMYFCASSEGGSQPQHFGDGTRLSIL.

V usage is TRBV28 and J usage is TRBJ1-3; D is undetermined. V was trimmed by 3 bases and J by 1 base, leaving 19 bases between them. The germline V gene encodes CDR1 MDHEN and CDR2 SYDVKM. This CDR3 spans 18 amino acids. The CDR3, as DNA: TGTGCCAGCAGTTTCCGTGGTCTTGGGGATTTGTCTGGAAACACCATATATTTT. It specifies CASSFRGLGDLSGNTIYF.

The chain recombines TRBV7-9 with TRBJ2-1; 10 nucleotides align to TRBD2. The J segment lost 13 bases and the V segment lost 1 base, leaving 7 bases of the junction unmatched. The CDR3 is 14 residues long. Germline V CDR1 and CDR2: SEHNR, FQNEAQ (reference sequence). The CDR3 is CASSLEASGGNQFF. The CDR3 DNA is TGTGCCAGCAGCTTAGAGGCTAGCGGGGGAAATCAGTTCTTC.

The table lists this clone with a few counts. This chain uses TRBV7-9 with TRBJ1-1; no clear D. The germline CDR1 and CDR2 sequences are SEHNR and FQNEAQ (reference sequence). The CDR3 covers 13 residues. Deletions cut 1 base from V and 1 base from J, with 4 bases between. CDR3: CASSLVANTEAFF. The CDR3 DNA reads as TGTGCCAGCAGCTTAGTGGCGAACACTGAAGCTTTCTTT.

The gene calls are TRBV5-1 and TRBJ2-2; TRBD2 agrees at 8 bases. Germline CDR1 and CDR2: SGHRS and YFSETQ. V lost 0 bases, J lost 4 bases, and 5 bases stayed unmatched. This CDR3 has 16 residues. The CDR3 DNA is TGCGCCAGCAGCTTGGCTAGCGGGTTGCTCACCGGGGAGCTGTTTTTT. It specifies CASSLASGLLTGELFF.

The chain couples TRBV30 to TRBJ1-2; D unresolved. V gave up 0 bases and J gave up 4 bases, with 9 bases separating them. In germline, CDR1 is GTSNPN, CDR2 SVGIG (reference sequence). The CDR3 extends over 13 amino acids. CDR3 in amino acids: CAWSVGVGYGYTF. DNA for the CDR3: TGTGCCTGGAGTGTTGGGGTCGGCTATGGCTACACCTTC.

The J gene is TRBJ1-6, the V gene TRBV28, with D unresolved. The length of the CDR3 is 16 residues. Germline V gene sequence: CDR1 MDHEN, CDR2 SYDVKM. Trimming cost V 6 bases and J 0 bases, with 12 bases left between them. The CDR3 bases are TGTGCCAGCAGCTACCAACACCGCTCCTATAATTCACCCCTCCACTTT. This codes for CASSYQHRSYNSPLHF.

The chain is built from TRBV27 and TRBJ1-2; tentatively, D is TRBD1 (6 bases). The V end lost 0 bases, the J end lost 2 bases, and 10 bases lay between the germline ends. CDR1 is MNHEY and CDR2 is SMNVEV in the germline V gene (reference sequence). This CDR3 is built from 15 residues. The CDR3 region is CASSLSAGGNYGYTF. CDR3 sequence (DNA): TGTGCCAGCAGTTTATCCGCGGGGGGCAACTATGGCTACACCTTC.

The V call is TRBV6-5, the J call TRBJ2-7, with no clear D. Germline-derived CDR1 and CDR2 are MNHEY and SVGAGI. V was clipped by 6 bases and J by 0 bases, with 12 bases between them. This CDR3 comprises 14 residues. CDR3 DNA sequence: TGTGCCAGCAGCCTGGGCGTTAGCTCCTACGAGCAGTACTTC. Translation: CASSLGVSSYEQYF.

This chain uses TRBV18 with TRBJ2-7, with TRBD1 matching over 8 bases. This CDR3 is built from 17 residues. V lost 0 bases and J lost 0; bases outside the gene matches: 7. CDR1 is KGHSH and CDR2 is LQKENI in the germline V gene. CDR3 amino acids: CASSPPIRDRTSYEQYF. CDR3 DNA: TGTGCCAGCTCACCACCGATTAGGGACAGGACCTCCTACGAGCAGTACTTC.

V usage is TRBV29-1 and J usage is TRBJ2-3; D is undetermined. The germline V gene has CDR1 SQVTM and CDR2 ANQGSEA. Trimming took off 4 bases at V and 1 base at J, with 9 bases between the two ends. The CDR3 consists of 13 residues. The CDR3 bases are TGCAGCGTTGCCTTAACGGGCACAGATACGCAGTATTTT. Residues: CSVALTGTDTQYF.

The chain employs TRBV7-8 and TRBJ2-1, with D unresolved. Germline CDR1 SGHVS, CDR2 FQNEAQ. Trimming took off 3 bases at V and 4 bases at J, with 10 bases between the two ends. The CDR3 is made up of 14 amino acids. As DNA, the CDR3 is TGTGCCAGCAGCTTGGGCGGACCTTACAATGAGCAGTTCTTC. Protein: CASSLGGPYNEQFF.

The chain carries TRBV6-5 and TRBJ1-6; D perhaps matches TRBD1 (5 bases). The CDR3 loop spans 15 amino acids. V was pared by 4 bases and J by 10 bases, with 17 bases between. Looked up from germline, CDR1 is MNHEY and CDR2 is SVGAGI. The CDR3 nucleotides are TGTGCCAGCAGTTTTTCAGGGATTGGAAGCTCACCCCTCCACTTT. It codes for CASSFSGIGSSPLHF.

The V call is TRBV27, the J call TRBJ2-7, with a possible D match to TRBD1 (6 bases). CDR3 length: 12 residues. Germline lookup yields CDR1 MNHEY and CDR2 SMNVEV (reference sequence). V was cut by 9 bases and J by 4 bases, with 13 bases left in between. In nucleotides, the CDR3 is TGTGCCAGTCGGGACATGAAATACGAGCAGTACTTC. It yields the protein CASRDMKYEQYF.

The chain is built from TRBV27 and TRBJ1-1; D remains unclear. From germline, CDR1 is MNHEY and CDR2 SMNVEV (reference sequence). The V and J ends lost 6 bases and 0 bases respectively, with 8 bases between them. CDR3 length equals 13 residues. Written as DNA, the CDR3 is TGTGCCAGCAGCCACGGGGTGAACACTGAAGCTTTCTTT. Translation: CASSHGVNTEAFF.